This T cell receptor beta chain was sequenced during a study of cytomegalovirus exposure and HLA in healthy donors. Primers: 60 Vbeta forward and 13 Jbeta reverse. The protocol was immunoSEQ multiplex PCR, while the TCRdb copy is restricted to in-frame clones and leaves out a portion. This sample yields more than 85,000 clones, of which about three quarters are seen a single time; roughly 2.9% belongs to the top ten. CDR1 and CDR2 (germline): MNHNS, SASEGT. The CDR3 is made up of 15 amino acids. Deletions cut 8 bases from V and 7 bases from J, with 21 bases between. This clone was picked up one time. Its antigen is not identified. Broader study findings: DRB1 had the most TCR associations and HLA-C the fewest, a later analysis found, with rates varying by HLA locus.

The material sequenced was PBMCs. The TCR was taken from a woman aged 60-75 years in good health and CMV-seropositive. This chain links TRBV6-1 with TRBJ1-5, with a tentative D call TRBD1 (5 bases). The CDR3 region is CASQGEGGLKQPQHF. The CDR3 nucleotides read TGTGCCAGCCAGGGAGAGGGAGGGTTAAAACAGCCCCAGCATTTT.